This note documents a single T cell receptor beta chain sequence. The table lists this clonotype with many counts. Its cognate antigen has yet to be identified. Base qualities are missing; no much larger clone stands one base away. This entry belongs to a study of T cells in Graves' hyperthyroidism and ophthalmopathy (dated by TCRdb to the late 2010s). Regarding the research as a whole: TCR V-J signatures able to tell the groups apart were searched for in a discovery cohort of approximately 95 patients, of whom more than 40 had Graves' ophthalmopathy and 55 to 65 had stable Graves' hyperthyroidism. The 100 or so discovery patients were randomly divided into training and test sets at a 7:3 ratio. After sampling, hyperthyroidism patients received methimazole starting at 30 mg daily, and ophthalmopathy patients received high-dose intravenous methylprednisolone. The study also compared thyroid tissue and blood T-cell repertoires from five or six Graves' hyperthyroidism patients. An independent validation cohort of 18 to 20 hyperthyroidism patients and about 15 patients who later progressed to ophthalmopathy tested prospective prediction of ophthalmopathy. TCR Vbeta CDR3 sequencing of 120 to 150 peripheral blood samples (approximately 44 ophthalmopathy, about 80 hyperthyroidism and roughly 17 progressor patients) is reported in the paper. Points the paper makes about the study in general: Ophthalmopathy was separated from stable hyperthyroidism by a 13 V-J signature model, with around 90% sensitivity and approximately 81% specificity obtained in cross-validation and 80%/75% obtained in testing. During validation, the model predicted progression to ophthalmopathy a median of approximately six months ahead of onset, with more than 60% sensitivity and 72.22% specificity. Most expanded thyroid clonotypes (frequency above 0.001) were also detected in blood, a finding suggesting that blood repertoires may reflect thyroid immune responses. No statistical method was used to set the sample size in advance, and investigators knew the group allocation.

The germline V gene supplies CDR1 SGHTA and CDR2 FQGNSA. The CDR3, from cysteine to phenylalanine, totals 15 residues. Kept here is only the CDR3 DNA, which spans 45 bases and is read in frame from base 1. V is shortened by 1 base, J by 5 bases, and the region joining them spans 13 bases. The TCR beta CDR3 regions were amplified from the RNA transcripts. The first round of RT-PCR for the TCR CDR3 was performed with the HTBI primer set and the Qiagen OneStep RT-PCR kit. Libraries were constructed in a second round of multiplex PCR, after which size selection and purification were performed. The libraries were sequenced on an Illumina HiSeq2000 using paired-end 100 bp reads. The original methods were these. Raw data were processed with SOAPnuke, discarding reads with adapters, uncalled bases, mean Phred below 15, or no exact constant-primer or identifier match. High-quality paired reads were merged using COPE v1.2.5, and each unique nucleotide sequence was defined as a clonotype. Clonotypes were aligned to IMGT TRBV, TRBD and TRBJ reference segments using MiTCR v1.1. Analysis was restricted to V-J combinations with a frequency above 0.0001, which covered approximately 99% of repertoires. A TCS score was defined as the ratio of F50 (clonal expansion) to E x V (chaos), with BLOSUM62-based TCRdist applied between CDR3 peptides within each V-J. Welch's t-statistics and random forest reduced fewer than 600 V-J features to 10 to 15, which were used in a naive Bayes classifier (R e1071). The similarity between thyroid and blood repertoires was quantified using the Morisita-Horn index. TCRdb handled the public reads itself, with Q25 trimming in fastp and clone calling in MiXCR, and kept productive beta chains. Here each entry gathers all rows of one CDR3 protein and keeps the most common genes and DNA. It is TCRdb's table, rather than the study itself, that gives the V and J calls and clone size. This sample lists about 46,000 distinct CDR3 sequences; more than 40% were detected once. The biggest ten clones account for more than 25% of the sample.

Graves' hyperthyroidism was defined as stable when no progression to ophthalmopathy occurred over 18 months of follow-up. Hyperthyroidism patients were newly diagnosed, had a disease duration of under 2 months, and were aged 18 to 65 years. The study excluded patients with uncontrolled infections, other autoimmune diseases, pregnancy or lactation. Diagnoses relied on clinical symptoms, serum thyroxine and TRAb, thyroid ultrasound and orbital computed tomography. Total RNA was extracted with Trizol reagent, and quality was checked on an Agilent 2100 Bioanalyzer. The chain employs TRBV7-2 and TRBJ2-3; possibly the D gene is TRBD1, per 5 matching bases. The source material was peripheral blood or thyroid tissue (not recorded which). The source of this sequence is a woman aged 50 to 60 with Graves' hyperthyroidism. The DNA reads TGTGCCAGCAGCTTAGTAAGGGGCGCGAGAGATACGCAGTATTTT. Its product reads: CASSLVRGARDTQYF.